This T cell receptor (beta chain) was identified during a study of blood T cell repertoires in COVID-19 (dated by TCRdb to the early 2020s). Regarding the research as a whole: Collaborator samples came from the United States, Italy and Spain and covered acute and convalescent phases of COVID-19. The material from the prospective study consisted of cDNA or gDNA derived from T cells, B-cell-depleted T cells, or PBMCs. Where available, HLA class I and class II types were obtained from metadata supplied by the sample provider rather than from assay-based typing. A freely available public database, intended as a resource for researchers studying the immune response to SARS-CoV-2, is where the repertoires were released. The samples were drawn from two sources: the first 160 participants of the ongoing ImmuneRACE study, and 1,200 or so subjects contributed by 6 global collaborators. Sample metadata almost always included a de-identified subject ID, COVID-19 status, age in years and sex. Deeply sampled blood TCRbeta repertoires from subjects exposed to, actively infected with, or recovered from COVID-19 were included in the dataset.

Findings and caveats that apply to the study as a whole: Clinical and demographic metadata were provided uncurated, with the amount varying by source and participant.

Each collaborating institution followed its own protocols to collect whole blood in K2EDTA tubes. For TCRbeta analysis, collaborator samples were shipped as frozen whole blood, as isolated PBMCs, or as DNA extracted from either sample type. About this clone itself: It lacks a known antigen. The input lacks base qualities; no much larger clone sits a single base away.

TCRbeta CDR3 regions were amplified from genomic DNA using the immunoSEQ Assay, a bias-controlled multiplex PCR. The authors processed their data as follows. Nucleated cell counts per sample were estimated from amplification of reference gene primers within the assay. To quantify the absolute abundance of each unique TCRbeta CDR3 rearrangement, sequence reads were collapsed and filtered. For each sample, productive Simpson clonality was calculated as the square root of Simpson's diversity index over productive rearrangements. TCRdb re-hosts the immuneACCESS table, in-frame sequences only. Its copies lack some clones; in the studies checked, an unresolved V gene accounts for under half of them, and the cause for the rest is not known. D and trimming were read from the DNA, whereas the V and J calls and clone size are those reported in that table. Counted in this sample were some 96,000 clones; approximately 81% of them appeared once. The ten largest clones add up to about 13% of the sample.

Sequencing used peripheral blood. The TCR comes from a human donor in a cohort sampled during active COVID-19.

The bases read TGTGCCAGCAGCTTTAAAAGCGGTAGTTACAATGAGCAGTTCTTC. It codes for CASSFKSGSYNEQFF. This chain is built from TRBV5-4 and TRBJ2-1; the best D guess is TRBD2, with 5 bases matching. Via the germline V gene (reference sequence), CDR1 is SGHNT and CDR2 YYREEE. Reading from cysteine to phenylalanine, the CDR3 counts 15 amino acids. Only CDR3 DNA is held: 45 bases, read in frame from base 1. V sheds 2 bases and J sheds 4 bases, leaving 13 bases between their ends. Supplemented by the reference TRBV5-4 and TRBJ2-1 proteins around the CDR3, the complete variable domain is ETGVTQSPTHLIKTRGQQVTLRCSSQSGHNTVSWYQQALGQGPQFIFQYYREEENGRGNFPPRFSGLQFPNYSSELNVNALELDDSALYLCASSFKSGSYNEQFFGPGTRLTVL.